These T cell receptor beta chains were read from a single sample in a study of blood T cell repertoires in COVID-19. Measured with immunoSEQ multiplex PCR; TCRdb has only the in-frame clones, and not every one. The table records around 370,000 clones, 80% to 90% of them present only once. The sequenced sample consisted of peripheral blood. These receptors were obtained from a woman aged 50 to 60 with COVID-19, enrolled during active disease. The CDR3 runs from the conserved cysteine through the conserved F or W. A D gene is named only where the DNA matches it firmly. Some rows mark clone size as missing; the rest say once, few, many or name a class of expanded clone.

v_call,d_call,clone_size,j_call,cdr3_length,cdr3_aa,cdr3_nt
TRBV19,NA,NA,TRBJ1-1,14,CASSILTGNTEAFF,TGTGCCAGTAGTATCTTGACGGGGAACACTGAAGCTTTCTTT
TRBV30,TRBD1,NA,TRBJ1-4,14,CAWSVRGPGEKLFF,TGTGCCTGGAGTGTCAGGGGGCCAGGTGAAAAACTGTTTTTT
TRBV5-4,NA,NA,TRBJ2-2,16,CASSLDRARNTGELFF,TGTGCCAGCAGCTTGGACAGAGCAAGGAACACCGGGGAGCTGTTTTTT
TRBV6-5,NA,NA,TRBJ1-1,14,CASRPDRGGTEAFF,TGTGCCAGCAGACCTGACAGAGGGGGCACTGAAGCTTTCTTT
TRBV30,NA,NA,TRBJ1-2,13,CAWSMGINYGYTF,TGTGCCTGGAGTATGGGCATAAACTATGGCTACACCTTC
TRBV7-3,TRBD2,NA,TRBJ2-7,14,CASSSGLAGGEQYF,TGTGCCAGCAGCTCCGGACTAGCGGGAGGCGAGCAGTACTTC
TRBV5-1,TRBD1,NA,TRBJ2-7,13,CASSSTGGYEQYF,TGCGCCAGCAGCTCCACAGGGGGCTACGAGCAGTACTTC
TRBV3-1/TRBV3-2,NA,NA,TRBJ1-6,14,CASSQVYSISPLHF,TGTGCCAGCAGCCAAGTTTACAGTATCTCACCCCTCCACTTT
TRBV9,NA,NA,TRBJ2-3,15,CASSFRDSNTDTQYF,TGTGCCAGCAGCTTCAGGGACTCTAATACAGATACGCAGTATTTT
TRBV5-6,NA,NA,TRBJ2-1,15,CASSLRGTAWGEQFF,TGTGCCAGCAGTCTAAGGGGGACGGCCTGGGGTGAGCAGTTCTTC
TRBV5-1,TRBD2,NA,TRBJ2-7,17,CASSFRGLAGASYEQYF,TGCGCCAGCAGCTTTCGAGGACTAGCGGGAGCCTCCTACGAGCAGTACTTC
TRBV10-1,NA,NA,TRBJ1-1,15,CASSESRQLNTEAFF,TGCGCCAGCAGTGAGTCAAGACAGCTGAACACTGAAGCTTTCTTT
TRBV6-5,TRBD1,NA,TRBJ2-1,15,CASSMDRGRNYEQFF,TGTGCCAGCAGTATGGACAGGGGGAGGAACTATGAGCAGTTCTTC
TRBV2,TRBD1,NA,TRBJ1-2,14,CASSRDRGNYGYTF,TGTGCCAGCAGCCGGGACAGGGGGAACTATGGCTACACCTTC
TRBV7-3,TRBD2,NA,TRBJ2-7,18,CASSPQPRTSGSYYEQYF,TGTGCCAGCAGCCCCCAACCGAGGACTAGCGGGAGTTATTACGAGCAGTACTTC
TRBV18,NA,NA,TRBJ2-7,16,CASSPDDRNGEYEQYF,TGTGCCAGCTCACCAGATGACAGGAATGGGGAGTACGAGCAGTACTTC
TRBV15,TRBD2,NA,TRBJ2-7,17,CATSRPDASGSSYEQYF,TGTGCCACCAGCAGACCCGATGCTAGCGGGAGCTCCTACGAGCAGTACTTC
TRBV6-2/TRBV6-3,NA,NA,TRBJ2-6,16,CASSYSTGYGANVLTF,TGTGCCAGCAGTTACTCAACCGGTTATGGGGCCAACGTCCTGACTTTC
TRBV2,TRBD2,NA,TRBJ2-1,13,CASSGTSGDEQFF,TGTGCCAGCAGCGGGACTAGTGGGGATGAGCAGTTCTTC
TRBV20-1,NA,NA,TRBJ1-2,11,CSASRGSGYTF,TGCAGTGCTAGCAGGGGAAGTGGCTACACCTTC
TRBV6-6,TRBD1,NA,TRBJ2-3,15,CASSFGQGRTDTQYF,TGTGCCAGCAGTTTCGGACAGGGAAGGACAGATACGCAGTATTTT
TRBV11-2,TRBD1,NA,TRBJ1-1,15,CASSPWTGVVAEAFF,TGTGCCAGCAGCCCCTGGACAGGAGTAGTTGCTGAAGCTTTCTTT
TRBV14,TRBD1,NA,TRBJ2-7,16,CASSPPRTGYFYEQYF,TGTGCCAGCAGCCCACCCCGGACAGGGTACTTCTACGAGCAGTACTTC
TRBV2,NA,once,TRBJ1-3,16,CASSDLGRVSGNTIYF,TGTGCCAGCAGTGATTTGGGCAGGGTCTCGGGAAACACCATATATTTT
TRBV5-1,NA,NA,TRBJ1-4,18,CASSLGTDRIATNEKLFF,TGCGCCAGCAGCTTGGGTACTGACAGGATAGCAACTAATGAAAAACTGTTTTTT
TRBV30,TRBD1,NA,TRBJ1-2,12,CAWRFQDRGYTF,TGTGCCTGGAGGTTTCAGGACAGGGGCTACACCTTC
TRBV19,TRBD1,NA,TRBJ1-3,12,CASIGTANTIYF,TGTGCCAGTATCGGGACAGCAAACACCATATATTTT
TRBV7-6,NA,NA,TRBJ2-1,15,CASSLAGQGYNEQFF,TGTGCCAGCAGCTTAGCCGGTCAGGGTTACAATGAGCAGTTCTTC
TRBV5-4,NA,NA,TRBJ1-2,14,CASSLARENYGYTF,TGTGCCAGCAGCTTGGCTAGAGAAAACTATGGCTACACCTTC
TRBV27,TRBD1,NA,TRBJ2-3,15,CASSLTGGGSDTQYF,TGTGCCAGCAGTTTAACAGGGGGCGGTTCAGATACGCAGTATTTT
TRBV5-8,NA,NA,TRBJ2-1,13,CASSLKGDREQFF,TGTGCCAGCAGCCTCAAGGGGGACCGGGAGCAGTTCTTC
TRBV11-2,TRBD1,NA,TRBJ2-1,15,CASSSQGDSYNEQFF,TGTGCCAGCAGCTCACAGGGGGACTCCTACAATGAGCAGTTCTTC
TRBV6-1,NA,NA,TRBJ1-5,15,CASSEGINRVQPQHF,TGTGCCAGCAGTGAGGGGATCAACAGGGTCCAGCCCCAGCATTTT
TRBV2,TRBD1,NA,TRBJ1-1,16,CASRNRDRAMGTEAFF,TGTGCCAGCAGAAATAGGGACAGGGCGATGGGGACTGAAGCTTTCTTT
TRBV5-4,NA,many,TRBJ1-2,15,CASSSGGPANYGYTF,TGTGCCAGCAGCTCTGGTGGTCCAGCTAACTATGGCTACACCTTC
TRBV4-1,TRBD2,NA,TRBJ2-7,15,CASSETSGSRYEQYF,TGCGCCAGCAGCGAGACTAGCGGGAGTAGGTACGAGCAGTACTTC
TRBV5-1,NA,NA,TRBJ2-2,16,CASSLPAGPNTGELFF,TGCGCCAGCAGCTTGCCCGCGGGTCCGAACACCGGGGAGCTGTTTTTT
TRBV6-5,NA,NA,TRBJ2-5,16,CASSYIGGHIQETQYF,TGTGCCAGCAGTTACATAGGGGGTCACATTCAAGAGACCCAGTACTTC
TRBV3-1/TRBV3-2,TRBD2,NA,TRBJ2-3,16,CASSQVGTSGTDTQYF,TGTGCCAGCAGCCAAGTAGGGACTAGCGGCACAGATACGCAGTATTTT
TRBV5-8,NA,NA,TRBJ2-7,12,CASSLSESRKYF,TGTGCCAGCAGCCTTAGCGAGAGTAGAAAGTACTTC
TRBV11-2,TRBD1,NA,TRBJ2-1,12,CGWDRAGNEQFF,TGTGGCTGGGACAGGGCGGGGAATGAGCAGTTCTTC
TRBV3-1/TRBV3-2,NA,NA,TRBJ2-7,13,CASSPFGPYEQYF,TGTGCCAGCAGCCCCTTTGGCCCCTACGAGCAGTACTTC
TRBV7-2,NA,NA,TRBJ2-7,13,CASSVSGSYEQYF,TGTGCCAGCAGCGTATCCGGGTCCTACGAGCAGTACTTC
TRBV15,TRBD1,NA,TRBJ2-7,14,CATSRTGQEYEQYF,TGTGCCACCAGCAGAACGGGACAGGAGTACGAGCAGTACTTC
TRBV30,TRBD1,NA,TRBJ1-2,13,CAWRGDRGRGYTF,TGTGCCTGGAGGGGAGACAGGGGGCGAGGCTACACCTTC
TRBV6-5,NA,NA,TRBJ2-1,11,CASSHAGQQFF,TGTGCCAGCAGCCACGCAGGGCAGCAGTTCTTC
TRBV27,TRBD2,NA,TRBJ2-7,15,CASSPQTSGRHEQYF,TGTGCCAGCAGTCCCCAGACTAGCGGGAGACACGAGCAGTACTTC
TRBV5-1,NA,NA,TRBJ2-1,15,CASSLARGLDNEQFF,TGCGCCAGCAGCTTGGCCAGGGGCTTGGACAATGAGCAGTTCTTC
TRBV19,NA,NA,TRBJ1-5,13,CASSIQNNQPQHF,TGTGCCAGTAGTATTCAAAACAATCAGCCCCAGCATTTT
TRBV5-1,TRBD1,NA,TRBJ2-5,15,CASSLVPGGQETQYF,TGCGCCAGCAGCTTGGTTCCAGGGGGCCAAGAGACCCAGTACTTC
TRBV19,TRBD1,NA,TRBJ2-2,14,CASSMGQAAGELFF,TGTGCCAGTAGTATGGGACAGGCGGCCGGGGAGCTGTTTTTT
TRBV19,NA,NA,TRBJ2-7,16,CASSIAGTLVGYEQYF,TGTGCCAGTAGTATTGCCGGGACACTCGTCGGCTACGAGCAGTACTTC
TRBV7-2,NA,NA,TRBJ1-3,14,CASSLAQGGNTIYF,TGTGCCAGCAGCTTAGCGCAGGGGGGAAACACCATATATTTT
TRBV29-1,TRBD1,once,TRBJ2-2,17,CSVPNPRQGARTGELFF,TGCAGCGTCCCCAATCCTCGACAGGGGGCGCGGACCGGGGAGCTGTTTTTT
TRBV30,TRBD1,few,TRBJ1-1,15,CAWSAPDRERGEAFF,TGTGCCTGGAGTGCCCCCGACAGGGAGAGGGGTGAAGCTTTCTTT
TRBV5-4,TRBD2,NA,TRBJ2-4,16,CASSPGTSGMGNIQYF,TGTGCCAGCAGCCCGGGGACTAGCGGGATGGGAAACATTCAGTACTTC
TRBV27,NA,NA,TRBJ2-2,16,CASRDEKQGWTGELFF,TGTGCCAGCAGGGACGAAAAACAGGGATGGACCGGGGAGCTGTTTTTT
TRBV11-3,NA,NA,TRBJ1-1,13,CASSLYRNTEAFF,TGTGCCAGCAGCCTATACCGGAACACTGAAGCTTTCTTT